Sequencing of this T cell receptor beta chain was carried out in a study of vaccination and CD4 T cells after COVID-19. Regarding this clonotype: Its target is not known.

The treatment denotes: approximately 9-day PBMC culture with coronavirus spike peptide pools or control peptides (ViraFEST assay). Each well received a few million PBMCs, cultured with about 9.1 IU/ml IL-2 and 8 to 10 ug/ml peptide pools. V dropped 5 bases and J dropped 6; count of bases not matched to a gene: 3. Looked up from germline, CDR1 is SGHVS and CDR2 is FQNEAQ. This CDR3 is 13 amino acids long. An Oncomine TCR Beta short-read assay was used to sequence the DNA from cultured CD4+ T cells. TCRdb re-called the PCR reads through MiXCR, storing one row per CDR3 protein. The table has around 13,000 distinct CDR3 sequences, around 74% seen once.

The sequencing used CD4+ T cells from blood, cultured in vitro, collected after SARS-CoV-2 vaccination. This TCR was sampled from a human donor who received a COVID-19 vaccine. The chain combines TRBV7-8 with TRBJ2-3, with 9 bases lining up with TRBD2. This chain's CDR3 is CASSPSGGDTQYF. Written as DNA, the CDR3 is TGTGCCAGCAGCCCAAGCGGGGGGGATACGCAGTATTTT.